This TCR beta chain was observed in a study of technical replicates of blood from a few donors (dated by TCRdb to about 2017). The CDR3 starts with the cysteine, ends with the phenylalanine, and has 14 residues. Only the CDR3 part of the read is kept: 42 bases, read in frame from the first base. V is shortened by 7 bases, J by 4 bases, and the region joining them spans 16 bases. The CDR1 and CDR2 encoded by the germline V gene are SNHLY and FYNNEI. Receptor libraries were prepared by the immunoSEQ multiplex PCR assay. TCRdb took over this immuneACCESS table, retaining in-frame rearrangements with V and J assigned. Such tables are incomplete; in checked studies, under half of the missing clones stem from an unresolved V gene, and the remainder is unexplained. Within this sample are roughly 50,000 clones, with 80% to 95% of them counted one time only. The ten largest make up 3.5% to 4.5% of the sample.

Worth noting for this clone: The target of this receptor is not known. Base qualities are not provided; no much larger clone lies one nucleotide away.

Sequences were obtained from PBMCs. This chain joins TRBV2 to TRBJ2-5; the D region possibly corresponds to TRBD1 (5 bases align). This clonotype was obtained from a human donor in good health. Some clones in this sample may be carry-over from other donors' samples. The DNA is TGTGCCAGCATTGCCAGGGAAGTTCGAGAGACCCAGTACTTC. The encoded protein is CASIAREVRETQYF.